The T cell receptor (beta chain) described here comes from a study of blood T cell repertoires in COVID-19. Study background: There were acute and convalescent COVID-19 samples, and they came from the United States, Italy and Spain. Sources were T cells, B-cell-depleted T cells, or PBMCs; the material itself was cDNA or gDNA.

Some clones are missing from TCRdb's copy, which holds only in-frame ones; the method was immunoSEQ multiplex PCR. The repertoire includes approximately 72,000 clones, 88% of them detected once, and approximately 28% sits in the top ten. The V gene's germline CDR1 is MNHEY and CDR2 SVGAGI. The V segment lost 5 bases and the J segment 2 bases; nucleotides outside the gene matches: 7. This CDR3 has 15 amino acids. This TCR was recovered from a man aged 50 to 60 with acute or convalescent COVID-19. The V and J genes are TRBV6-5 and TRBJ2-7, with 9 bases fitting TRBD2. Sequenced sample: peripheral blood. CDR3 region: CASSRSGGPPYEQYF. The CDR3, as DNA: TGTGCCAGCAGTAGGAGCGGGGGGCCCCCCTACGAGCAGTACTTC.